Described below is a single T cell receptor (beta chain) sequence and its context. As yet, its antigen is unknown. Profiled with immunoSEQ multiplex PCR; TCRdb holds only in-frame clones, not every one. This sample has over a million clones, with around 95% found just once. CDR1 and CDR2 (germline): SGHTA, FQGNSA. V was cut by 2 bases and J by 1 base, with 9 bases left in between. The CDR3 spans 15 residues. The data are from a study of shared clonotypes between healthy human individuals. Study findings and constraints: The study's rarefaction showed incomplete sorted-subset sequencing despite large depth.

The TCR comes from a man in his thirties or forties in good health. The rearrangement joins TRBV7-2 to TRBJ2-1, with D hard to call. Sequences were obtained from naive CD4+ T cells sorted from blood. Subset here: CD45RA+ positively selected. Here the CDR3 reads CASSLLVGSYNEQFF. For the CDR3, the DNA is TGTGCCAGCAGCTTACTCGTAGGTTCCTACAATGAGCAGTTCTTC.